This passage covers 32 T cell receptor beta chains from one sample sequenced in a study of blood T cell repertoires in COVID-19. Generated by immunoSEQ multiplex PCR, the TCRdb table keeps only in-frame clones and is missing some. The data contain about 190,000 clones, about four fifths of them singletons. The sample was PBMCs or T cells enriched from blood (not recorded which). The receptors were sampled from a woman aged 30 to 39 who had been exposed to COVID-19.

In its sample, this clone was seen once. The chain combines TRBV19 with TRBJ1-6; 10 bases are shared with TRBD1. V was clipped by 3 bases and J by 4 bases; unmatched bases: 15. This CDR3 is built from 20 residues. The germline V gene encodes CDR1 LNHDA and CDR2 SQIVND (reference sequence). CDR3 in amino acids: CASSIWSGTGDLQYNSPLHF. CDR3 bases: TGTGCCAGTAGTATTTGGTCCGGGACAGGGGATCTCCAATATAATTCACCCCTCCACTTT.

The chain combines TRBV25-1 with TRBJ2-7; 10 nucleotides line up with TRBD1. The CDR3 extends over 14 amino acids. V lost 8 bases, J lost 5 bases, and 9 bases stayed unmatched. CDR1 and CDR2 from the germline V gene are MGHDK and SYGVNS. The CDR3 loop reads CASGSTGGADEQYF. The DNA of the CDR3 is TGTGCCAGCGGATCGACAGGGGGCGCGGACGAGCAGTACTTC.

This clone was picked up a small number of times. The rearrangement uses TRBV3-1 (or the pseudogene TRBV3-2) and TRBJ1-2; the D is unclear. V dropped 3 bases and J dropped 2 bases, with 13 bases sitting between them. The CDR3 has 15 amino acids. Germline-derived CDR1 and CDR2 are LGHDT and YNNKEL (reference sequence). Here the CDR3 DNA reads TGTGCCAGCAGCCACTTAACCATGGGCAACTATGGCTACACCTTC. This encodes CASSHLTMGNYGYTF.

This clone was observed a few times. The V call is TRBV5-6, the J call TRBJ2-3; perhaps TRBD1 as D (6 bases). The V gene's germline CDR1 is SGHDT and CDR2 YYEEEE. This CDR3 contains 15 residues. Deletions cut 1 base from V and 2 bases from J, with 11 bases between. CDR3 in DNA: TGTGCCAGCAGCTTGAGGCAGGGGACCACAGATACGCAGTATTTT. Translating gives CASSLRQGTTDTQYF. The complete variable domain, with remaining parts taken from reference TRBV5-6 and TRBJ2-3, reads DAGVTQSPTHLIKTRGQQVTLRCSPKSGHDTVSWYQQALGQGPQFIFQYYEEEERQRGNFPDRFSGHQFPNYSSELNVNALLLGDSALYLCASSLRQGTTDTQYFGPGTRLTVL.

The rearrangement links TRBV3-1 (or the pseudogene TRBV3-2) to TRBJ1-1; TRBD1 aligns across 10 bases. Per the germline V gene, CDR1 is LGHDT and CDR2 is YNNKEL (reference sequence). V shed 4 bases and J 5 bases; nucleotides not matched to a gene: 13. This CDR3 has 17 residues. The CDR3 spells CASSRRQGAFSRTEAFF. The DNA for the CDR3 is TGTGCCAGCAGCCGACGACAGGGGGCGTTTTCAAGGACTGAAGCTTTCTTT.

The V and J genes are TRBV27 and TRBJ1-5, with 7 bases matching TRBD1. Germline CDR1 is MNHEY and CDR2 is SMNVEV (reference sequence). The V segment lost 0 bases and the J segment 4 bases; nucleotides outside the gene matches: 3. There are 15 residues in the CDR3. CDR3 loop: CASSLSTGTNQPQHF. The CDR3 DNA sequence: TGTGCCAGCAGTTTATCGACAGGGACGAATCAGCCCCAGCATTTT.

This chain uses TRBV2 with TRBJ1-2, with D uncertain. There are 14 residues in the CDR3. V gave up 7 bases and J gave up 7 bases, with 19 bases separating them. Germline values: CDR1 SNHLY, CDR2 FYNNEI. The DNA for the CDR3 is TGTGCCAGCACATTGACGGGAACGTACGGTGGCTACACCTTC. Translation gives CASTLTGTYGGYTF.

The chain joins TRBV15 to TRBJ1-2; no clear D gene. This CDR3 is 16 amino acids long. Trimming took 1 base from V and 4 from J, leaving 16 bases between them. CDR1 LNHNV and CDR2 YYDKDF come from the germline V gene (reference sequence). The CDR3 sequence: CATSRAGSAALYGYTF. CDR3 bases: TGTGCCACCAGCAGAGCGGGGTCAGCGGCCCTCTATGGCTACACCTTC.

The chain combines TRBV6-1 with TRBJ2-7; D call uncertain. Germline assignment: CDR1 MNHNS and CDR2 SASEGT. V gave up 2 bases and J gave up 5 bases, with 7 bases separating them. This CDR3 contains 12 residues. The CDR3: CASSENTNEQYF. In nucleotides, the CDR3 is TGTGCCAGCAGTGAAAATACAAACGAGCAGTACTTC.

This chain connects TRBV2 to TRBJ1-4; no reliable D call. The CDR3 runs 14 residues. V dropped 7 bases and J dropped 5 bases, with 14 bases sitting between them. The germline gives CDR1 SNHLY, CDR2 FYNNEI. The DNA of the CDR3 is TGTGCCAGCACGCTTTACGCGGGGAATGAAAAACTGTTTTTT. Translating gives CASTLYAGNEKLFF.

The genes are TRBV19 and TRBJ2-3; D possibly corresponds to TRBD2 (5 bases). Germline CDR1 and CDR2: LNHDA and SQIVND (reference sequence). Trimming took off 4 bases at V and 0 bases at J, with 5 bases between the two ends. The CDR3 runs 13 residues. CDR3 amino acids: CASSSGSTDTQYF. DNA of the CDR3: TGTGCCAGTAGTAGCGGGAGCACAGATACGCAGTATTTT.

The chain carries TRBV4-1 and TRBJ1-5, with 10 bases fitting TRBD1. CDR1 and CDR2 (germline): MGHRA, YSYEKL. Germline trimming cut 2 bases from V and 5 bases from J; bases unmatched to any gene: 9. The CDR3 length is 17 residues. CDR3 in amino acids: CASSQNTGTGVDQPQHF. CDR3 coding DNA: TGCGCCAGCAGCCAAAATACCGGGACAGGGGTAGATCAGCCCCAGCATTTT.

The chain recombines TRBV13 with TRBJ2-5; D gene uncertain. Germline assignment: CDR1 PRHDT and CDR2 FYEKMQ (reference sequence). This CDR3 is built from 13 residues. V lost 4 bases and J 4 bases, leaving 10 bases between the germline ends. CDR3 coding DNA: TGTGCCAGCAGCTCCAGAGGTGTAGAGACCCAGTACTTC. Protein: CASSSRGVETQYF.

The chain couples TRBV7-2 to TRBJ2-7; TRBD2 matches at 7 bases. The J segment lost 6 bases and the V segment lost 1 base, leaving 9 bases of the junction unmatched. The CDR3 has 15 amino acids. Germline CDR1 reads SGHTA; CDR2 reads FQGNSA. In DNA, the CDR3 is TGTGCCAGCAGCTTAGGTCGGGGGGATCTGGTCGAGCAGTACTTC. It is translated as CASSLGRGDLVEQYF.

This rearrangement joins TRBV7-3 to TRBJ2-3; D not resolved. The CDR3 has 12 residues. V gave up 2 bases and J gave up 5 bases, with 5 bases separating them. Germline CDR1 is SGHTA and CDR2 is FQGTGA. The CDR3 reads CASSLLRDTQYF. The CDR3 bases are TGTGCCAGCAGCTTATTGCGAGATACGCAGTATTTT.

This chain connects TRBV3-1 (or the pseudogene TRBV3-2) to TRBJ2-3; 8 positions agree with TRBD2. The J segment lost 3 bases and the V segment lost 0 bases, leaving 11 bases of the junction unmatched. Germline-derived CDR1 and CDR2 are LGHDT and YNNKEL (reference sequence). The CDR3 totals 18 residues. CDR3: CASSQDRGLGYGTDTQYF. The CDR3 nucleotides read TGTGCCAGCAGCCAAGATAGGGGACTAGGTTATGGGACAGATACGCAGTATTTT.

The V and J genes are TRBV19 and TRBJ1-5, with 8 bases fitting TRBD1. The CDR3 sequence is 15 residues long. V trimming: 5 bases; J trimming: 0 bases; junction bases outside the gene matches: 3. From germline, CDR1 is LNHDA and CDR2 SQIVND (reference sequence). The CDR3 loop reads CASSPGGYSNQPQHF. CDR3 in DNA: TGTGCCAGTAGTCCAGGGGGCTATAGCAATCAGCCCCAGCATTTT.

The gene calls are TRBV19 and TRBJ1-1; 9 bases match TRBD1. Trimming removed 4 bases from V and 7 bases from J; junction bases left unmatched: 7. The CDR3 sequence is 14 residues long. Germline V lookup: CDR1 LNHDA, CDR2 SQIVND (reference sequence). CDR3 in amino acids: CASSKRTGDNEAFF. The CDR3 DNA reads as TGTGCCAGTAGTAAAAGGACAGGGGATAATGAAGCTTTCTTT. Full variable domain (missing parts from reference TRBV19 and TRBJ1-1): DGGITQSPKYLFRKEGQNVTLSCEQNLNHDAMYWYRQDPGQGLRLIYYSQIVNDFQKGDIAEGYSVSREKKESFPLTVTSAQKNPTAFYLCASSKRTGDNEAFFGQGTRLTVV.

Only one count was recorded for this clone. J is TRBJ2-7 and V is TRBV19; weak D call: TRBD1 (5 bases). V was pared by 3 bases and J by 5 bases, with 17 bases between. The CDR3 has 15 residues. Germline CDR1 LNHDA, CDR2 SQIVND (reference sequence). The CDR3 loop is CASSMVVSGSHEQYF. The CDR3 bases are TGTGCCAGTAGTATGGTGGTTTCAGGGTCCCACGAGCAGTACTTC. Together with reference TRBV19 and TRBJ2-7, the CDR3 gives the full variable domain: DGGITQSPKYLFRKEGQNVTLSCEQNLNHDAMYWYRQDPGQGLRLIYYSQIVNDFQKGDIAEGYSVSREKKESFPLTVTSAQKNPTAFYLCASSMVVSGSHEQYFGPGTRLTVT.

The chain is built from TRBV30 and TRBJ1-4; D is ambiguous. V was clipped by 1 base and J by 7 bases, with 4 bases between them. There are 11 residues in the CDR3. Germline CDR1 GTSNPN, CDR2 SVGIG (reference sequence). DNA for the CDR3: TGTGCCTGGAGTGCTGTTGAAAAACTGTTTTTT. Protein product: CAWSAVEKLFF.

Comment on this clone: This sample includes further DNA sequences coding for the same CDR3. CDR3 DNA sequence: TGTGCCAGCAGTCGGGGGGGGGAGACCCAGTACTTC. Its translation: CASSRGGETQYF. The chain couples TRBV12-3 or TRBV12-4 to TRBJ2-5; 8 bases align to TRBD2. The CDR3 runs 12 residues. The V segment lost 5 bases and the J segment 5 bases; nucleotides outside the gene matches: 1.

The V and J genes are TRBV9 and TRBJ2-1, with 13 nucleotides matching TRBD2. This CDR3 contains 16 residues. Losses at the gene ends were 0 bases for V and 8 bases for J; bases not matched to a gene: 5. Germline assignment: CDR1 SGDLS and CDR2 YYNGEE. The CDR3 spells CASSVGLAGGGDEQFF. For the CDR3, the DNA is TGTGCCAGCAGCGTAGGACTAGCGGGGGGCGGGGATGAGCAGTTCTTC.

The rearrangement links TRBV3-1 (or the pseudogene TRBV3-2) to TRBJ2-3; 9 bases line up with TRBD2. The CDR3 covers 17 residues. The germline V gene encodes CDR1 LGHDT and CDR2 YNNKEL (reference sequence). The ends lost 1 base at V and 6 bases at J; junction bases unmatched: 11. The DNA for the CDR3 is TGTGCCAGCAGCCAAGGATCTGGCGGGGGGGCCGCGGATACGCAGTATTTT. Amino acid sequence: CASSQGSGGGAADTQYF.

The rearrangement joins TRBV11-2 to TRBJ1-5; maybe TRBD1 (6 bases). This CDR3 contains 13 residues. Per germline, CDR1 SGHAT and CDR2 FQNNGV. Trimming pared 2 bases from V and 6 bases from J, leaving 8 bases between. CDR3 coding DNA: TGTGCCAGCAGCTTATCGACAGGTCAGCCCCAGCATTTT. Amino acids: CASSLSTGQPQHF.

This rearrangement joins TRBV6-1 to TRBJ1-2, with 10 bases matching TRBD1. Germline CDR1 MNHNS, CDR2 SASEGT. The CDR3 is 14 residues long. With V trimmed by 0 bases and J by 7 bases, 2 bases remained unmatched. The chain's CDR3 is CASSEAGTGAGYTF. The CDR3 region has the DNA TGTGCCAGCAGTGAAGCCGGGACAGGGGCTGGCTACACCTTC.

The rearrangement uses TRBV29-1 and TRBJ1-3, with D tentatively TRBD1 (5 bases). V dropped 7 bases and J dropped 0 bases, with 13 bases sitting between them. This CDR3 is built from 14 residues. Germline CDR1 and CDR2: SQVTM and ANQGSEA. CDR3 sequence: CSATHRYSGNTIYF. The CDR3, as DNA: TGCAGCGCCACCCACAGGTACTCTGGAAACACCATATATTTT.

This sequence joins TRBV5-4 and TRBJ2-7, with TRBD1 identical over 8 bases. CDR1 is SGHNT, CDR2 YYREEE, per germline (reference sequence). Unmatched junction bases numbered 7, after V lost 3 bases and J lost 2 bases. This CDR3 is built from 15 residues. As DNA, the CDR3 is TGTGCCAGCAGCTACGACAGGGGACAAACCTACGAGCAGTACTTC. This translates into CASSYDRGQTYEQYF.

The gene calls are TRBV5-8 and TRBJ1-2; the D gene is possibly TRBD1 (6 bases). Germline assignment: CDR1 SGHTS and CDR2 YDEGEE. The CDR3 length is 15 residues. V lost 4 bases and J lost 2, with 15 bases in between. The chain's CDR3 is CASSPQGGENYGYTF. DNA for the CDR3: TGTGCCAGCAGCCCGCAAGGGGGGGAAAACTATGGCTACACCTTC.

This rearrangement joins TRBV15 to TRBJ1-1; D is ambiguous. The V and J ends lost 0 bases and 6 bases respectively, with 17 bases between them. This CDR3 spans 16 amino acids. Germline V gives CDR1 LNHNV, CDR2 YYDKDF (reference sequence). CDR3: CATSRDKLLGVSEAFF. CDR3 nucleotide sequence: TGTGCCACCAGCAGAGATAAGTTATTAGGAGTCTCTGAAGCTTTCTTT.

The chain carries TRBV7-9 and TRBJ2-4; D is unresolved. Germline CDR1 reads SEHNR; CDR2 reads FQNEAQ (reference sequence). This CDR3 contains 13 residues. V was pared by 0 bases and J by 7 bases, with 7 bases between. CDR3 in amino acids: CASSLAGSNIQYF. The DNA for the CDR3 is TGTGCCAGCAGCTTAGCCGGTAGCAACATTCAGTACTTC.

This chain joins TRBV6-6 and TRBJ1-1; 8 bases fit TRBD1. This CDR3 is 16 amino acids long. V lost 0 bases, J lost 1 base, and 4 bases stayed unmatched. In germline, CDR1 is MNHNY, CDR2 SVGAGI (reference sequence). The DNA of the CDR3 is TGTGCCAGCAGTTACTCGCCCGGGACAGGGAACACTGAAGCTTTCTTT. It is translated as CASSYSPGTGNTEAFF.

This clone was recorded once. CDR3 sequence: CASSAARQGSGYTF. The DNA for the CDR3 is TGTGCCAGCAGTGCAGCCAGACAGGGGAGCGGCTACACCTTC. The V and J genes are TRBV6-1 and TRBJ1-2; 8 nucleotides line up with TRBD1. From germline, CDR1 is MNHNS and CDR2 SASEGT. Germline trimming cut 4 bases from V and 8 bases from J; bases unmatched to any gene: 9. CDR3 length: 14 amino acids.